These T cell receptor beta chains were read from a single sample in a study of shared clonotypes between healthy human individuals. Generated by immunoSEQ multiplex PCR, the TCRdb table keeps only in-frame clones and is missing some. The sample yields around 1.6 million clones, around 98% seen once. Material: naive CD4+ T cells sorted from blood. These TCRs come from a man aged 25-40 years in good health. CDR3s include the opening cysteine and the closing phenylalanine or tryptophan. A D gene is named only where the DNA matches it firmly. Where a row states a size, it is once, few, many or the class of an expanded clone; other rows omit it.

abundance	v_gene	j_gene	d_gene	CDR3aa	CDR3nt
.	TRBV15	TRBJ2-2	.	CATSRAPRGTGELFF	TGTGCCACCAGCAGAGCCCCTCGGGGGACCGGGGAGCTGTTTTTT
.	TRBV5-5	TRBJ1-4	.	CASSLRQLNEKLFF	TGTGCCAGCAGCTTGAGACAGCTTAATGAAAAACTGTTTTTT
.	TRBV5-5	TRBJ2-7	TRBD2	CASSRGLAGSYEQYF	TGTGCCAGCAGCCGGGGACTAGCGGGCTCCTACGAGCAGTACTTC
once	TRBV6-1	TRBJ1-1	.	CASSEIGGKAFF	TGTGCCAGCAGTGAAATTGGAGGGAAAGCTTTCTTT
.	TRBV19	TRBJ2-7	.	CASSRNTDYEQYF	TGTGCCAGTAGTAGGAACACGGACTACGAGCAGTACTTC
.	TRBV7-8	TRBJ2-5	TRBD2	CASSNAPGLADETQYF	TGTGCCAGCAGCAACGCCCCGGGACTAGCGGACGAGACCCAGTACTTC
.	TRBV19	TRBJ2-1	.	CASSIETNLPLEQFF	TGTGCCAGTAGTATTGAGACCAACTTACCGCTTGAGCAGTTCTTC
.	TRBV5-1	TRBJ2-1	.	CASRASLVVDEQFF	TGCGCCAGCAGGGCGAGTTTAGTTGTTGATGAGCAGTTCTTC
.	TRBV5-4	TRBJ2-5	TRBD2	CASSSGSGRALAQETQYF	TGTGCCAGCAGCTCGGGCAGCGGGAGGGCCCTGGCGCAAGAGACCCAGTACTTC
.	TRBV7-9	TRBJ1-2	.	CASSLETGRNYGYTF	TGTGCCAGCAGCTTGGAGACAGGAAGAAACTATGGCTACACCTTC
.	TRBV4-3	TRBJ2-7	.	CASSQVSWAEQYF	TGCGCCAGCAGCCAAGTTTCCTGGGCGGAGCAGTACTTC
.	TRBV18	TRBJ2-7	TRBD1	CASSPPYGFDRGPYEQYF	TGTGCCAGCTCACCACCCTACGGGTTTGACAGGGGACCCTACGAGCAGTACTTC
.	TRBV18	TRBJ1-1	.	CASSPPDRHTEAFF	TGTGCCAGCTCACCACCCGACAGACACACTGAAGCTTTCTTT
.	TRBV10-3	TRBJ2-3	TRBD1	CAISGQVSTDTQYF	TGTGCCATCAGCGGACAGGTTAGCACAGATACGCAGTATTTT
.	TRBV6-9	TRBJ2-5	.	CASSYPQSGETQYF	TGTGCCAGCAGTTATCCCCAATCGGGGGAGACCCAGTACTTC
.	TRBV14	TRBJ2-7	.	CASSQSYEQYF	TGTGCCAGCAGCCAATCTTACGAGCAGTACTTC
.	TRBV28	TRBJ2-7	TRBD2	CASSLIGTSGLESYEQYF	TGTGCCAGCAGCCTCATTGGGACTAGCGGGTTGGAATCCTACGAGCAGTACTTC
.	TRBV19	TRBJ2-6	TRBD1	CASSIQRGPGANVLTF	TGTGCCAGTAGTATCCAAAGGGGGCCTGGGGCCAACGTCCTGACTTTC
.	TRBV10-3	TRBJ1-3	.	CAITNGPDTIYF	TGTGCCATCACCAATGGACCCGACACCATATATTTT
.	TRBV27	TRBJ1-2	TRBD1	CASSIGQGVGGYTF	TGTGCCAGCAGCATCGGACAGGGGGTTGGTGGCTACACCTTC
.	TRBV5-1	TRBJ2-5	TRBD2	CASSLSGRVGETQYF	TGCGCCAGCAGCCTTAGCGGGAGAGTAGGGGAGACCCAGTACTTC
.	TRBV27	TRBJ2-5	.	CASSLGFQETQYF	TGTGCCAGCAGTTTAGGTTTCCAAGAGACCCAGTACTTC
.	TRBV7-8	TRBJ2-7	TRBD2	CASSSAGPFYEQYF	TGTGCCAGCAGCTCAGCGGGACCCTTCTACGAGCAGTACTTC
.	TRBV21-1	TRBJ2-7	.	CASSHLHGAKRPYEQYF	TGTGCCAGCAGCCATTTACACGGGGCTAAAAGGCCTTACGAGCAGTACTTC
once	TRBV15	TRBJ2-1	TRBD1	CATSRAGQRAVNEQFF	TGTGCCACCAGCAGAGCGGGACAGAGGGCCGTCAATGAGCAGTTCTTC
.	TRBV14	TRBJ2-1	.	CASSSYNEQFF	TGTGCCAGCAGTTCATACAATGAGCAGTTCTTC
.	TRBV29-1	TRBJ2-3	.	CSVPGHITDTQYF	TGCAGCGTTCCGGGACACATCACAGATACGCAGTATTTT
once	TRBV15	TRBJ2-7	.	CATSRANSYEQYF	TGTGCCACCAGCAGAGCCAACTCCTACGAGCAGTACTTC
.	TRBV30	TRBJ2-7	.	CAWSVGANSYEQYF	TGTGCCTGGAGTGTAGGTGCTAACTCCTACGAGCAGTACTTC
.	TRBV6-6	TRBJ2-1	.	CASTHKVQGGNEQFF	TGTGCCAGCACCCATAAGGTTCAGGGTGGCAATGAGCAGTTCTTC
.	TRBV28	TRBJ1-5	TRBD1	CASSWGRGLNQPQHF	TGTGCCAGCAGTTGGGGCAGGGGGCTGAATCAGCCCCAGCATTTT
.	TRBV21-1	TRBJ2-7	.	CASSKPPWTSGRKTSYEQYF	TGTGCCAGCAGCAAACCTCCATGGACTAGCGGGAGGAAGACCTCCTACGAGCAGTACTTC
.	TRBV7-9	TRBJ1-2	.	CASSPTGNGYTF	TGTGCCAGCAGCCCAACAGGGAATGGCTACACCTTC
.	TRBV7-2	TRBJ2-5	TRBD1	CASSRRGIQETQYF	TGTGCCAGCAGCCGCAGGGGGATCCAAGAGACCCAGTACTTC
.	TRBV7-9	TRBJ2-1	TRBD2	CASSPRTSGSRTYNEQFF	TGTGCCAGCAGCCCGAGGACTAGCGGGAGTAGGACCTACAATGAGCAGTTCTTC
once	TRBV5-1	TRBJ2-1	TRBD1	CASSFQGATYNEQFF	TGCGCCAGCAGTTTTCAGGGGGCCACCTACAATGAGCAGTTCTTC
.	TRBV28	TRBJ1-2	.	CASSLSGTAYGYTF	TGTGCCAGCAGTTTATCGGGGACGGCTTATGGCTACACCTTC
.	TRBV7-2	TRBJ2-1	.	CASIKGPGRSYNEQFF	TGTGCCAGCATCAAGGGACCGGGAAGGTCCTACAATGAGCAGTTCTTC
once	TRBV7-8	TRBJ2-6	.	CASSLVVASGANVLTF	TGTGCCAGCAGCTTAGTAGTGGCTTCTGGGGCCAACGTCCTGACTTTC
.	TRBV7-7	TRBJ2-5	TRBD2	CASSKGLAGRETQYF	TGTGCTAGCAGCAAGGGACTAGCGGGACGGGAGACCCAGTACTTC
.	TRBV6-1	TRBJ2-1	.	CASSLGLNNEQFF	TGTGCCAGCAGTTTGGGGTTAAACAATGAGCAGTTCTTC
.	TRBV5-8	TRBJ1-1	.	CASSSDRMNTEAFF	TGTGCCAGCAGCTCGGACAGAATGAACACTGAAGCTTTCTTT
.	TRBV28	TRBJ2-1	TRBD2	CASSWLAGGPGSYNEQFF	TGTGCCAGCAGTTGGTTAGCGGGAGGGCCTGGGTCCTACAATGAGCAGTTCTTC
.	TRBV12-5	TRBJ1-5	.	CARPGTGLGQPQHF	TGTGCTCGTCCTGGAACTGGGCTGGGACAGCCCCAGCATTTT
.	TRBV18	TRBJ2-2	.	CASSPEGKGTAGELFF	TGTGCCAGCTCACCAGAGGGGAAGGGGACTGCCGGGGAGCTGTTTTTT
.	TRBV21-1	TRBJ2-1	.	CASSKGAGPFYNEQFF	TGTGCCAGCAGCAAAGGAGCAGGGCCCTTTTACAATGAGCAGTTCTTC
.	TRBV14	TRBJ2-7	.	CASSQVRTGFYEQYF	TGTGCCAGCAGCCAAGTCCGCACAGGTTTTTACGAGCAGTACTTC
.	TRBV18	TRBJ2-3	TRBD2	CASSPSGRVTDTQYF	TGTGCCAGCTCACCCAGCGGGAGGGTGACAGATACGCAGTATTTT
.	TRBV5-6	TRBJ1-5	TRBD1	CASSPWTGGGQPQHF	TGTGCCAGCAGCCCATGGACAGGGGGAGGTCAGCCCCAGCATTTT
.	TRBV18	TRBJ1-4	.	CASSPPGTWANEKLFF	TGTGCCAGCTCACCACCGGGGACTTGGGCTAATGAAAAACTGTTTTTT
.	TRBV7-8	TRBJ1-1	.	CASSLLGGQNTEAFF	TGTGCCAGCAGCTTATTAGGAGGCCAGAACACTGAAGCTTTCTTT
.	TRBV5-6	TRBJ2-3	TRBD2	CASSKGLAGTDTQYF	TGTGCCAGCAGCAAGGGACTAGCTGGAACTGATACGCAGTATTTT
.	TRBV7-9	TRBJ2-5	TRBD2	CASSYSSGRETQYF	TGTGCCAGCAGCTATTCTAGCGGGAGGGAGACCCAGTACTTC